A single sample gave rise to the 24 T cell receptor beta chains below, sequenced in a study of T cell responses to AZD1222 COVID-19 vaccine. Method: immunoSEQ multiplex PCR; TCRdb's copy keeps in-frame clones and lacks some. Of 100,000 to 150,000 clones in the sample, approximately 87% were seen once. Sequenced material: peripheral blood, taken on day 0 of AZD1222 vaccination. These receptors came from an adult in good health.

This chain joins TRBV27 and TRBJ2-3; D assignment may be TRBD1 or TRBD2 (5 bases each). Germline V lookup: CDR1 MNHEY, CDR2 SMNVEV (reference sequence). The CDR3 sequence is 14 residues long. V was cut by 3 bases and J by 6 bases, with 13 bases left in between. CDR3 in amino acids: CASSFPGARDTQYF. The CDR3 DNA reads as TGTGCCAGCAGTTTCCCCGGGGCCCGTGATACGCAGTATTTT.

The gene calls are TRBV5-6 and TRBJ2-3, with no clear D. From germline, CDR1 is SGHDT and CDR2 YYEEEE. This CDR3 has 12 amino acids. Trimming left V 0 bases short and J 2 bases short, with 1 base between. CDR3 nucleotide sequence: TGTGCCAGCAGCTTGGTCACAGATACGCAGTATTTT. Its translation is CASSLVTDTQYF.

This chain uses TRBV6-5 with TRBJ2-1, with 8 positions matching TRBD2. Germline CDR1 MNHEY, CDR2 SVGAGI. The CDR3 is 15 residues long. Trimming took 5 bases from V and 4 from J; bases not matched to a gene: 7. In DNA, the CDR3 is TGTGCCAGCAGTCAGGGGCTAGCGGGTTACAATGAGCAGTTCTTC. Residues: CASSQGLAGYNEQFF.

V is TRBV7-3 and J is TRBJ1-6, with TRBD1 matching over 9 bases. This CDR3 has 14 amino acids. The junction had 2 bases not matched to a gene; V was cut back by 4 bases and J by 7 bases. Germline V gives CDR1 SGHTA, CDR2 FQGTGA. The CDR3 DNA reads TGTGCCAGCAGCTCGACAGGGGGGAATTCACCCCTCCACTTT. This encodes CASSSTGGNSPLHF.

The genes are TRBV5-6 and TRBJ2-1; 8 positions match TRBD2. Germline V CDR1 and CDR2: SGHDT, YYEEEE. The V gene end was trimmed by 6 bases and the J gene end by 3 bases; junction bases not matched to a gene: 5. The CDR3 contains 14 residues. The CDR3 loop is CASTTGTSYNEQFF. The CDR3 DNA reads TGTGCCAGCACTACCGGGACTAGCTACAATGAGCAGTTCTTC. Filled out from reference TRBV5-6 and TRBJ2-1, the complete variable domain reads DAGVTQSPTHLIKTRGQQVTLRCSPKSGHDTVSWYQQALGQGPQFIFQYYEEEERQRGNFPDRFSGHQFPNYSSELNVNALLLGDSALYLCASTTGTSYNEQFFGPGTRLTVL.

This chain uses TRBV5-4 with TRBJ1-1, with D hard to call. The CDR3 spans 13 residues. Per germline, CDR1 SGHNT and CDR2 YYREEE (reference sequence). With 0 bases removed from V and 6 bases from J, the gap between germline ends came to 9 bases. For the CDR3, the DNA is TGTGCCAGCAGCTTGGAGCGGAGGCCTGAAGCTTTCTTT. As protein: CASSLERRPEAFF.

This chain uses TRBV2 with TRBJ2-7, with TRBD2 matching 13 bases. The germline CDR1 and CDR2 sequences are SNHLY and FYNNEI. This CDR3 contains 14 residues. The junction had 1 base not matched to a gene; V was cut back by 4 bases and J by 4 bases. CDR3 bases: TGTGCCAGCAGTGGACTAGCGGGAGGTTACGAGCAGTACTTC. Translating gives CASSGLAGGYEQYF.

Only a few counts were recorded for this clone. The CDR3, as DNA: TGTGCCAGCAGCAACGGACTAGCGGGTGGGTACAATGAGCAGTTCTTC. Amino acid sequence: CASSNGLAGGYNEQFF. This chain uses TRBV7-2 with TRBJ2-1; TRBD2 matches at 11 bases. After removal of 5 bases from V and 4 bases from J, the junction contained 7 bases not matched to a gene. In germline, CDR1 is SGHTA, CDR2 FQGNSA. The CDR3 runs 16 residues.

CDR3 nucleotide sequence: TGTGCCAGCAGCCATCCGGGCGCCGAGCAGTACTTC. It codes for CASSHPGAEQYF. This chain uses TRBV6-5 with TRBJ2-7; D is undetermined. The CDR3 totals 12 residues. In germline, CDR1 is MNHEY, CDR2 SVGAGI. V was clipped by 6 bases and J by 6 bases, with 12 bases between them.

The rearrangement links TRBV18 to TRBJ2-7, with D tentatively TRBD1 (5 bases). Trimming cost V 5 bases and J 5 bases, with 10 bases left between them. Germline CDR1 and CDR2: KGHSH and LQKENI. The CDR3 loop spans 12 amino acids. CDR3 loop: CASSSDTNEQYF. The CDR3 DNA reads as TGTGCCAGCTCATCGGACACGAACGAGCAGTACTTC.

The chain links TRBV7-8 to TRBJ1-6; unclear D gene. Trimming removed 5 bases at V and 8 bases at J, with 4 bases between. Germline values: CDR1 SGHVS, CDR2 FQNEAQ. The CDR3 loop spans 11 amino acids. The CDR3: CASSTDSPLHF. In nucleotides, the CDR3 is TGTGCCAGCAGCACCGATTCACCCCTCCACTTT. Full variable domain (outside the CDR3, taken from reference TRBV7-8 and TRBJ1-6): GAGVSQSPRYKVAKRGQDVALRCDPISGHVSLFWYQQALGQGPEFLTYFQNEAQLDKSGLPSDRFFAERPEGSVSTLKIQRTQQEDSAVYLCASSTDSPLHFGNGTRLTVT.

This chain joins TRBV16 and TRBJ1-3; D gene ambiguous. With 4 bases removed from V and 2 bases from J, the gap between germline ends came to 9 bases. The CDR3 is made up of 14 amino acids. The germline V gene encodes CDR1 KGHSY and CDR2 FQNENV. CDR3 residues: CASSPGAAGNTIYF. CDR3 DNA: TGTGCCAGCAGCCCCGGCGCAGCTGGAAACACCATATATTTT.

CDR3 region: CASSLFRGNQPQHF. The CDR3 region has the DNA TGTGCCAGCAGCTTGTTCCGGGGGAATCAGCCCCAGCATTTT. The rearrangement joins TRBV5-6 to TRBJ1-5; a possible D gene is TRBD1 (5 bases). Germline V gene sequence: CDR1 SGHDT, CDR2 YYEEEE. The CDR3 covers 14 residues. Trimming removed 1 base at V and 4 bases at J, with 9 bases between.

The rearrangement joins TRBV6-6 to TRBJ2-7; D possibly corresponds to TRBD1 (6 bases). Trimming removed 6 bases at V and 7 bases at J, with 16 bases between. CDR3 length: 13 residues. Germline V CDR1 and CDR2: MNHNY, SVGAGI (reference sequence). CDR3 DNA sequence: TGTGCCAGCAGCTTTGTGGGGGCTCGAGAGCAGTACTTC. The encoded protein is CASSFVGAREQYF.

J is TRBJ2-3 and V is TRBV29-1; D possibly matches TRBD1 or TRBD2 (5 bases each). V was shortened by 0 bases and J by 0 bases, with 16 bases between the two germline ends. The CDR3 consists of 17 residues. Germline V CDR1 and CDR2: SQVTM, ANQGSEA. CDR3 in amino acids: CSVEDRRYGASTDTQYF. The CDR3 DNA is TGCAGCGTTGAAGATCGGAGGTACGGGGCTAGCACAGATACGCAGTATTTT.

This clone has just one count. The CDR3 region has the DNA TGTGCCTGGAGACACTACTCTGGAAACACCATATATTTT. Encoded protein: CAWRHYSGNTIYF. The gene calls are TRBV30 and TRBJ1-3; D ambiguous. The CDR3 runs to 13 residues. Germline V CDR1 and CDR2: GTSNPN, SVGIG (reference sequence). Deletions cut 3 bases from V and 0 bases from J, with 6 bases between.

V usage is TRBV11-3 and J usage is TRBJ2-3; 9 nucleotides line up with TRBD2. V shed 3 bases, J shed 9 bases, and the junction held 16 bases outside the gene matches. The germline V gene encodes CDR1 SGHNT and CDR2 YENEEA. The CDR3 loop spans 17 amino acids. The CDR3 sequence: CASSLTLAGSAGGTQYF. CDR3 coding DNA: TGTGCCAGCAGCTTGACCCTCGCGGGCTCGGCGGGGGGGACGCAGTATTTT.

V usage is TRBV2 and J usage is TRBJ2-5, with D perhaps TRBD1 (6 bases). The CDR3 is 15 residues long. Germline V gives CDR1 SNHLY, CDR2 FYNNEI. Trimming took off 4 bases at V and 4 bases at J, with 16 bases between the two ends. The CDR3 spells CASSVNRVGGETQYF. In nucleotides, the CDR3 is TGTGCCAGCAGTGTCAACAGGGTAGGAGGAGAGACCCAGTACTTC.

In its sample, this clone was seen once. This sequence joins TRBV6-6 and TRBJ1-2, with 9 bases identical to TRBD1. This CDR3 is built from 13 residues. V shed 5 bases and J 7 bases; nucleotides not matched to a gene: 5. In germline, CDR1 is MNHNY, CDR2 SVGAGI (reference sequence). In nucleotides, the CDR3 is TGTGCCAGCAGTCGGGACAGGGCGGGTGGCTACACCTTC. It yields the protein CASSRDRAGGYTF.

The chain joins TRBV7-8 to TRBJ2-7; 7 bases align to TRBD1. The germline V gene has CDR1 SGHVS and CDR2 FQNEAQ. The CDR3 has 14 amino acids. J lost 2 bases, V lost 5 bases, and 6 bases had no gene match. CDR3 loop: CASSPQTGTYEQYF. As DNA, the CDR3 is TGTGCCAGCAGCCCCCAGACAGGGACCTACGAGCAGTACTTC.

V usage is TRBV23-1 and J usage is TRBJ1-5, with 7 bases fitting TRBD1. TRBV23-1 is labeled an ORF, and its function is uncertain. After removal of 0 bases from V and 2 bases from J, the junction contained 13 bases not matched to a gene. The CDR3 runs 19 residues. As DNA, the CDR3 is TGCGCCAGCAGTCAATCCCTGGGGCGACAGGGAGGACGCAATCAGCCCCAGCATTTT. Amino acid sequence: CASSQSLGRQGGRNQPQHF.

This chain links TRBV21-1 with TRBJ1-5; the D segment call TRBD1 is taken from the table without a DNA check. TRBV21-1 is a documented pseudogene. The length of the CDR3 is 17 residues. The CDR3 here is CASFPQGFPYSNQPQHF. In DNA form, the CDR3 reads TGTGCCAGCTTCCCCCAGGGGTTCCCTTATAGCAATCAGCCCCAGCATTTT.

This clone came up once. The chain couples TRBV3-1 (or the pseudogene TRBV3-2) to TRBJ1-1; the D is unclear. The CDR3 runs 14 residues. Trimming took 4 bases from V and 6 from J, leaving 15 bases between them. CDR1 is LGHDT, CDR2 YNNKEL, per germline (reference sequence). The CDR3 coding sequence is TGTGCCAGCAGCCTCGGACCTCAGAGGGCTGAAGCTTTCTTT. Protein: CASSLGPQRAEAFF.

The V and J genes are TRBV18 and TRBJ1-1; a possible D gene is TRBD1 (5 bases). V was clipped by 2 bases and J by 5 bases, with 9 bases between them. Germline V gives CDR1 KGHSH, CDR2 LQKENI. The CDR3 is 13 residues long. The CDR3 loop reads CASSPVKGTEAFF. DNA of the CDR3: TGTGCCAGCTCACCAGTTAAGGGGACTGAAGCTTTCTTT. The entire variable domain, with the rest obtained from reference TRBV18 and TRBJ1-1, is as follows: NAGVMQNPRHLVRRRGQEARLRCSPMKGHSHVYWYRQLPEEGLKFMVYLQKENIIDESGMPKERFSAEFPKEGPSILRIQQVVRGDSAAYFCASSPVKGTEAFFGQGTRLTVV.